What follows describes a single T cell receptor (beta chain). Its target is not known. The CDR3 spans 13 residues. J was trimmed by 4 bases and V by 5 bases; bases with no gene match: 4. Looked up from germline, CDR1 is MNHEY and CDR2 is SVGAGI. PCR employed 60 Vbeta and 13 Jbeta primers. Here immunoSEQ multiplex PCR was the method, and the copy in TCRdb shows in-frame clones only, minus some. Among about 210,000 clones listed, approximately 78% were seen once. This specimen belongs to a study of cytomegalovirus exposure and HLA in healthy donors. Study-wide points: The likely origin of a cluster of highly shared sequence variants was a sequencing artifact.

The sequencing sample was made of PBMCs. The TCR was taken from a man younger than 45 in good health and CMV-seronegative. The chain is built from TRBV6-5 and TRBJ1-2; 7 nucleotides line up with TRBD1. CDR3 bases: TGTGCCAGCAGTCGACAGGGCCCCTATGGCTACACCTTC. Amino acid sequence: CASSRQGPYGYTF.